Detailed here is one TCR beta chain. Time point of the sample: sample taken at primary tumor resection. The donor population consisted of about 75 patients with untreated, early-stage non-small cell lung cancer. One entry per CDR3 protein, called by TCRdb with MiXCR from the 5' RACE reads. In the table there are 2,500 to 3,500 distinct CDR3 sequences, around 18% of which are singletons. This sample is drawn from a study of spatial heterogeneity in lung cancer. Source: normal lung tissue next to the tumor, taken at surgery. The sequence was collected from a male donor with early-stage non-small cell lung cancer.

The CDR3 sequence is CASSLDPGTNEKLFF. The CDR3 DNA reads TGTGCCAGCAGCTTAGACCCGGGAACTAATGAAAAACTGTTTTTT. The J gene is TRBJ1-4, the V gene TRBV7-9; D gene ambiguous. Per germline, CDR1 SEHNR and CDR2 FQNEAQ (reference sequence). The length of the CDR3 is 15 residues. V lost 1 base to trimming and J lost 1 base, with 7 bases between them.